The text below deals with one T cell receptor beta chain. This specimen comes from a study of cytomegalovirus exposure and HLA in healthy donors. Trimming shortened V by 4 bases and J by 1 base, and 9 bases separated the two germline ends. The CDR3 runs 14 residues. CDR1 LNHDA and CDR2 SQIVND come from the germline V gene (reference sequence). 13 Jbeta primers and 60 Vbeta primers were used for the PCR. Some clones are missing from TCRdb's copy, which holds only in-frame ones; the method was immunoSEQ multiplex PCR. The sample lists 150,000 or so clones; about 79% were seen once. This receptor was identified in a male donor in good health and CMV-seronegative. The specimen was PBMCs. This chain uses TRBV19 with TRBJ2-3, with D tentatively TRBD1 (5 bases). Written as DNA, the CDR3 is TGTGCCAGTAGTACCCAGGGCGGCACAGATACGCAGTATTTT. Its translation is CASSTQGGTDTQYF.